The clone carrying this TCR beta chain was counted a few times. Its cognate antigen is unknown. TCRdb recomputed calls from the 5' RACE reads with MiXCR, one row per CDR3 protein. The profile shows some 190,000 distinct CDR3 sequences, approximately 20% of them singletons. The V gene's germline CDR1 is SEHNR and CDR2 FQNEAQ (reference sequence). This CDR3 comprises 14 residues. V was pared by 1 base and J by 2 bases, with 9 bases between. This entry is derived from a study of T-cell memory formation after mild COVID-19. Findings and limits, study-wide: A balance of CD4 and CD8 characterized clones contracting day 15 to 85, whereas later expanders leaned CD4+.

Material: PBMCs or a T cell subset sorted from them (not recorded which). The TCR sequence derives from an adult woman who had mild COVID-19 (a few samples of this study predate the infection). Cell type and time point are not known. J is TRBJ2-7 and V is TRBV7-9, with TRBD1 as a possible D gene (5 bases). CDR3 loop: CASSLGRVPYEQYF. CDR3 DNA sequence: TGTGCCAGCAGCTTAGGCAGGGTCCCCTACGAGCAGTACTTC.